This is a list of T cell receptor beta chains from one sample in a study of T cells after posttransplantation cyclophosphamide. The protocol was immunoSEQ multiplex PCR, while the TCRdb copy is restricted to in-frame clones and leaves out a portion. Of about 2,900 clones listed, about 66% are singletons. Sequences were obtained from memory CD8+ T cells sorted from blood. These receptors all come from a woman aged 30 to 39 in good health and a related stem cell transplant donor. CDR3s include the opening cysteine and the closing phenylalanine or tryptophan. A D gene is named only where the DNA matches it firmly. Size is omitted from some rows. Given values are once, few, many or a class for expanded clones.

V	length	J	size	D	CDR3	DNA
TRBV18	18	TRBJ2-7	.	.	CASSPQEAGVSGSYEQYF	TGTGCCAGCTCACCACAAGAAGCAGGGGTTTCGGGGTCCTACGAGCAGTACTTC
TRBV9	14	TRBJ1-5	.	.	CASSVGQYNQPQHF	TGTGCCAGCAGCGTCGGACAGTACAATCAGCCCCAGCATTTT
TRBV5-1	14	TRBJ2-7	.	TRBD1	CASSLTGDPYEQYF	TGCGCCAGCAGCCTGACAGGGGACCCCTACGAGCAGTACTTC
TRBV10-1	13	TRBJ1-2	large	.	CASRRLEISGYTF	TGCGCCAGCCGACGACTGGAAATTTCAGGCTACACCTTC
TRBV14	16	TRBJ1-1	.	.	CASSQARGLTNTEAFF	TGTGCCAGCAGCCAAGCGAGGGGACTAACCAACACTGAAGCTTTCTTT
TRBV6-1	13	TRBJ1-6	.	TRBD1	CASSTGGNSPLHF	TGTGCCAGCTCGACAGGGGGCAATTCCCCCCTCCACTTT
TRBV4-3	15	TRBJ1-2	.	.	CASSQQSQGYYGYTF	TGCGCCAGCAGCCAGCAGTCTCAGGGGTACTATGGCTACACCTTC
TRBV15	16	TRBJ2-7	.	TRBD1	CATSFTTGASSYEQYF	TGTGCCACCAGCTTTACTACAGGGGCAAGCTCCTACGAGCAGTACTTC
TRBV5-6	15	TRBJ1-5	.	.	CASSLGAQGNQPQHF	TGTGCCAGCAGCTTGGGGGCGCAGGGTAATCAGCCCCAGCATTTT
TRBV2	12	TRBJ1-3	once	.	CASMGTSTTIYF	TGTGCCAGCATGGGCACGAGCACAACCATATATTTT
TRBV7-8	15	TRBJ1-2	.	.	CASSLVPQFSEGYTF	TGTGCCAGCAGCTTAGTCCCACAGTTTTCCGAGGGCTACACCTTC
TRBV28	17	TRBJ1-1	.	TRBD1	CASSFRGQGALSTEAFF	TGTGCCAGCAGTTTCAGGGGACAGGGGGCCCTGAGCACTGAAGCTTTCTTT
TRBV27	15	TRBJ2-1	.	TRBD1	CASSPDGTGFNEQFF	TGTGCCAGCAGTCCGGACGGGACAGGGTTCAATGAGCAGTTCTTC
TRBV11-3	14	TRBJ1-2	few	.	CASSLGQGHIGYTF	TGTGCCAGCAGCTTAGGGCAGGGGCATATCGGCTACACCTTC
TRBV4-1	18	TRBJ1-2	.	TRBD1	CASSPQKGDRFFNYGYTF	TGCGCCAGCAGCCCCCAAAAGGGGGACAGATTCTTTAACTATGGCTACACCTTC